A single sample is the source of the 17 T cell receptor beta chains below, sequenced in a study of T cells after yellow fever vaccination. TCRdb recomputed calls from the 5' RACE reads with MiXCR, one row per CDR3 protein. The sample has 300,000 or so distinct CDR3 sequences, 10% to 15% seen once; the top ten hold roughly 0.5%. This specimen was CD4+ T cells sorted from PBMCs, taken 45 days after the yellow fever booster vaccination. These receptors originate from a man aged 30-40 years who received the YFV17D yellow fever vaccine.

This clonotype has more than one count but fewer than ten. The CDR3 is CASSPPRGLERSDTQYF. CDR3 DNA sequence: TGTGCCAGCAGTCCACCGCGCGGGCTAGAAAGATCAGATACGCAGTATTTT. This chain joins TRBV14 and TRBJ2-3; weak D call: TRBD2 (5 bases). V lost 6 bases and J lost 4, with 23 bases in between. Germline CDR1 reads SGHDN; CDR2 reads FVKESK. The CDR3 loop spans 17 amino acids.

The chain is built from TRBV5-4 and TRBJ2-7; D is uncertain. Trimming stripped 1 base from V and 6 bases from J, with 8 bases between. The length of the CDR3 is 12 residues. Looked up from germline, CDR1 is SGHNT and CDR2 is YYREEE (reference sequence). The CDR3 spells CASSLQEFEQYF. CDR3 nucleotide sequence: TGTGCCAGCAGCTTGCAGGAGTTCGAGCAGTACTTC.

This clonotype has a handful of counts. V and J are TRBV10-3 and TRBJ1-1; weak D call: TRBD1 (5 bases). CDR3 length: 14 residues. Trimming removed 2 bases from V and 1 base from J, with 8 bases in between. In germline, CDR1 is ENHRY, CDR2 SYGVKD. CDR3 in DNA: TGTGCCATCAGTGAGAGGGGAGGGAACACTGAAGCTTTCTTT. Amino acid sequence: CAISERGGNTEAFF.

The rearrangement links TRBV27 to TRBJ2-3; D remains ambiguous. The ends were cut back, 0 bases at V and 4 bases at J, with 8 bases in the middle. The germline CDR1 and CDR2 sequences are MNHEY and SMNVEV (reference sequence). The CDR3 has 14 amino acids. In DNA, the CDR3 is TGTGCCAGCAGTTTATCGTTCCAGCCAGATACGCAGTATTTT. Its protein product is CASSLSFQPDTQYF.

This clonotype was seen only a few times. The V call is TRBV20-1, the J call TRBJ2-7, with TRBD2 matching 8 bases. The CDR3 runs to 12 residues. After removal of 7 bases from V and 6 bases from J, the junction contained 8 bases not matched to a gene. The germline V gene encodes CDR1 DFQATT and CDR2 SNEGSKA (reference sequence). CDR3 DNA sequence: TGCAGTGTGTCGGGAGGGCCGTCCGAGCAGTACTTC. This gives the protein CSVSGGPSEQYF.

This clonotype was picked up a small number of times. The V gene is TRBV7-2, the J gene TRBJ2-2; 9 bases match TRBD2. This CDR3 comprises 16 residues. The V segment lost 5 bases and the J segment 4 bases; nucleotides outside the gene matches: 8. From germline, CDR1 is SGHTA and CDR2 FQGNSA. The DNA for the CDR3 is TGTGCCAGCAGCCGCCAGGTAGCGGGAGCCACCGGGGAGCTGTTTTTT. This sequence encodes CASSRQVAGATGELFF.

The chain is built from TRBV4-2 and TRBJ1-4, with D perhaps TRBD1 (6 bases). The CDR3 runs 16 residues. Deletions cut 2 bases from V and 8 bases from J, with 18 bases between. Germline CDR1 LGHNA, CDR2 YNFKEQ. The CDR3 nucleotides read TGTGCCAGCAGCCAACCCTTGGCACCCCAGGGGGAAAAACTGTTTTTT. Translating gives CASSQPLAPQGEKLFF.

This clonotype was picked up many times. CDR3 sequence: CASKVEGGSTYNEQFF. DNA of the CDR3: TGTGCCAGCAAGGTGGAAGGGGGCTCAACCTACAATGAGCAGTTCTTC. The chain combines TRBV6-4 with TRBJ2-1; TRBD1 agrees at 7 bases. This CDR3 has 16 residues. V gave up 7 bases and J gave up 2 bases; unmatched junction bases: 11. From germline, CDR1 is MRHNA and CDR2 SNTAGT.

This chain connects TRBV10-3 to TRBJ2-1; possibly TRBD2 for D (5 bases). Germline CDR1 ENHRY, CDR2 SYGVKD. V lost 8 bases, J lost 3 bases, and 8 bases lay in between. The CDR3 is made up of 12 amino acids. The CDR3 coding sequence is TGTGCCATCGCTAGCAGCTACAATGAGCAGTTCTTC. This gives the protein CAIASSYNEQFF.

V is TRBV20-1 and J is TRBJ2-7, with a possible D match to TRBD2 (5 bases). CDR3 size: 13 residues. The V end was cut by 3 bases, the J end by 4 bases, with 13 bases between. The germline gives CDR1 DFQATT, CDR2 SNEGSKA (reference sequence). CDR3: CSASEGLTYEQYF. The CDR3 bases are TGCAGTGCTAGTGAGGGTTTGACATACGAGCAGTACTTC.

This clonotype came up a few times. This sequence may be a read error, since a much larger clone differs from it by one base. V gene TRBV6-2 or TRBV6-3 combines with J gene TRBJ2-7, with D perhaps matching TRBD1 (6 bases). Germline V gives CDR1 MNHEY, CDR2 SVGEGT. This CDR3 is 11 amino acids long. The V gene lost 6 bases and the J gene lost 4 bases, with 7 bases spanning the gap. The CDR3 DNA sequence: TGTGCCAGCAGGGACAGATACGAGCAGTACTTC. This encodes CASRDRYEQYF.

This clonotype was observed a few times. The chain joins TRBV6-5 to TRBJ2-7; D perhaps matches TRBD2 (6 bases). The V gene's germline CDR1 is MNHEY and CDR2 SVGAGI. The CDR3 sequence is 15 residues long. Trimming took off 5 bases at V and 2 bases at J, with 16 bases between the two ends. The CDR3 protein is CASSQTGTATYEQYF. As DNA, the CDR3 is TGTGCCAGCAGTCAGACCGGGACTGCCACCTACGAGCAGTACTTC.

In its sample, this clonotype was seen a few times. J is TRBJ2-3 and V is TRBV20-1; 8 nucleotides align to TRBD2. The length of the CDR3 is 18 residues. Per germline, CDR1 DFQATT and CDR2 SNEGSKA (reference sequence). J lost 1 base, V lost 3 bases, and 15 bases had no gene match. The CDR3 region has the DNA TGCAGTGCTAGTCCTGGATTATTGGCGCGGGAGGGCACAGATACGCAGTATTTT. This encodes CSASPGLLAREGTDTQYF.

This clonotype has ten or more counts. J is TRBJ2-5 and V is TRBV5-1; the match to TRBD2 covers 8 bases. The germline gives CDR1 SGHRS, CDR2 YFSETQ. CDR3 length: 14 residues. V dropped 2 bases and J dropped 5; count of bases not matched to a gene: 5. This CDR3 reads CASSFGTRVETQYF. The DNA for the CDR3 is TGCGCCAGCAGCTTTGGGACTAGAGTGGAGACCCAGTACTTC.

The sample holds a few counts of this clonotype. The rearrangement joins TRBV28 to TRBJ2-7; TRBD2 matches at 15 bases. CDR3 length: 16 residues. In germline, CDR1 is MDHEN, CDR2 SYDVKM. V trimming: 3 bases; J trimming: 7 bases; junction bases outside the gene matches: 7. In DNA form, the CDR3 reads TGTGCCAGCAGTTTGGGACTAGCGGGAGGTACTGAAGAGCAGTACTTC. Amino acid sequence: CASSLGLAGGTEEQYF.

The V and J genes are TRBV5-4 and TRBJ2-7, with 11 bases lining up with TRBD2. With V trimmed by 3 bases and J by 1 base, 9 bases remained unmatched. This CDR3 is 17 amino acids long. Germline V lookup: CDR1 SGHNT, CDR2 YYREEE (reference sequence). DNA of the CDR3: TGTGCCAGCAGCTCCGCACTAGCGGGAGCGGTGTCCTACGAGCAGTACTTC. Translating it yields CASSSALAGAVSYEQYF.

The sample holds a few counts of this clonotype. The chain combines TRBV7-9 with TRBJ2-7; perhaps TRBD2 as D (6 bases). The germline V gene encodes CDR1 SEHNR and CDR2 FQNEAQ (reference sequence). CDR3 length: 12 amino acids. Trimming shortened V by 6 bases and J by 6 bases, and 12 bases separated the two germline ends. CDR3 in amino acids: CASSYGSAEQYF. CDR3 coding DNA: TGTGCCAGCAGTTACGGGAGTGCCGAGCAGTACTTC.